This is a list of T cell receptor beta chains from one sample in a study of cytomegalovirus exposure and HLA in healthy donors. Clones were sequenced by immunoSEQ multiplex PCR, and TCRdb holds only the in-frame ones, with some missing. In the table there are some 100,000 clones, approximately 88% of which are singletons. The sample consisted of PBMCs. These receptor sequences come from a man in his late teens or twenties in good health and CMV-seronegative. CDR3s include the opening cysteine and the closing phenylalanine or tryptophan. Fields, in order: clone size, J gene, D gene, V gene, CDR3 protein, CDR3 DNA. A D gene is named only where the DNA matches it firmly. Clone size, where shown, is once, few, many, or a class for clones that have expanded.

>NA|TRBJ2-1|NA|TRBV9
CASSLSGSYNEQFF
TGTGCCAGCAGCTTGAGCGGCTCCTACAATGAGCAGTTCTTC
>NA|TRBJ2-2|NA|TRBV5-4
CASKPSGTGELFF
TGTGCCAGCAAGCCGAGCGGGACCGGGGAGCTGTTTTTT
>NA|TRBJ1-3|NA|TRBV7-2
CASSGDRGNTIYF
TGTGCCAGCAGCGGAGACAGGGGAAACACCATATATTTT
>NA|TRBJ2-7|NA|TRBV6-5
CASSYSLGAPEQYF
TGTGCCAGCAGTTACTCGCTGGGGGCGCCCGAGCAGTACTTC
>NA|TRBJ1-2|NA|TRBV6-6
CASSRETSGAYYGYTF
TGTGCCAGCAGTAGGGAGACTTCAGGGGCATACTATGGCTACACCTTC
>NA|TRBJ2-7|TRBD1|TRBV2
CASGTGGEQYF
TGTGCCAGCGGGACAGGGGGCGAGCAGTACTTC
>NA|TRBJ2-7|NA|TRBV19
CASSIGRAYGDYEQYF
TGTGCCAGTAGTATCGGCAGGGCTTATGGGGACTACGAGCAGTACTTC
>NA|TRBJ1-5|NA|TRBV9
CASSTGVRYISNQPQHF
TGTGCCAGCAGTACAGGCGTTCGGTATATAAGCAATCAGCCCCAGCATTTT
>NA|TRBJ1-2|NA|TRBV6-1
CASERRGTPSGYTF
TGTGCCAGCGAAAGGCGGGGAACTCCAAGTGGCTACACCTTC
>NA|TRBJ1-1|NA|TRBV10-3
CAISETYRSSNTEAFF
TGTGCCATCAGTGAGACTTACAGGAGTTCGAACACTGAAGCTTTCTTT
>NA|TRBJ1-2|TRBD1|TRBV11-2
CASSLGTGDGYTF
TGTGCCAGCAGCCTAGGGACAGGGGATGGCTACACCTTC
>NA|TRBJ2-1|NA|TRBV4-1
CASSQPADEQFF
TGCGCCAGCAGCCAGCCCGCGGATGAGCAGTTCTTC
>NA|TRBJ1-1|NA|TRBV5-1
CASSLTIQGGTEAFF
TGCGCCAGCAGCTTGACGATTCAGGGTGGAACTGAAGCTTTCTTT
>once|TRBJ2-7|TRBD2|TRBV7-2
CASRFGSGDSYEQYF
TGTGCCAGCCGCTTTGGAAGCGGGGACTCCTACGAGCAGTACTTC
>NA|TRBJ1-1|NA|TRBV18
CASSPARSSEAFF
TGTGCCAGCTCACCCGCCAGGTCCTCTGAAGCTTTCTTT
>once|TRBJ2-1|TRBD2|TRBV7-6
CASSPPGLARNNEQFF
TGTGCCAGCAGCCCTCCGGGACTAGCGCGGAACAATGAGCAGTTCTTC
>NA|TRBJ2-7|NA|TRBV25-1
CASRPTETYEQYF
TGTGCCAGCAGGCCCACGGAGACCTACGAGCAGTACTTC
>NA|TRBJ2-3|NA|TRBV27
CASSPMRSADTQYF
TGTGCCAGCAGCCCGATGAGAAGTGCAGATACGCAGTATTTT
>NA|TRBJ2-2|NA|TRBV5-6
CASSLNGGSTGELFF
TGTGCCAGCAGCTTGAATGGCGGATCCACCGGGGAGCTGTTTTTT
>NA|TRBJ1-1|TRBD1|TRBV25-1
CASSEGAGGYTEAFF
TGTGCCAGCAGTGAAGGGGCAGGGGGGTACACTGAAGCTTTCTTT
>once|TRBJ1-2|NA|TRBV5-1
CASSLGLGHGYTF
TGCGCCAGCTCTCTGGGGTTGGGACACGGCTACACCTTC
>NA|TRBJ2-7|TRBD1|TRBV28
CASRGQGRSYEQYF
TGTGCCAGCAGGGGACAGGGACGCTCCTACGAGCAGTACTTC
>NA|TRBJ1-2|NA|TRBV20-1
CSAKSPDGYTF
TGCAGTGCTAAATCCCCCGATGGCTACACCTTC
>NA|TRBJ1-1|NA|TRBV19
CASSIEIGEGRNTEAFF
TGTGCCAGTAGTATAGAAATAGGGGAGGGCAGGAACACTGAAGCTTTCTTT
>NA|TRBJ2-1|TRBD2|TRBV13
CASSQLAVQGNEQFF
TGTGCCAGCAGCCAACTAGCGGTACAAGGCAATGAGCAGTTCTTC
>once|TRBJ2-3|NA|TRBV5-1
CASKLYGTQMSTDTQYF
TGCGCCAGCAAGCTTTATGGGACACAGATGAGCACAGATACGCAGTATTTT
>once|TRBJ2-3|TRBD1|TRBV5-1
CASSRSGGATGGTQYF
TGCGCCAGCAGCCGCAGTGGGGGGGCGACAGGGGGCACGCAGTATTTT
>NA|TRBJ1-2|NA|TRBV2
CASTPSSVRGYTF
TGTGCCAGCACCCCCTCATCGGTCCGGGGCTACACCTTC
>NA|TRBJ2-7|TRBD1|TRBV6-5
CASSAGTGSYEQYF
TGTGCCAGCTCTGCTGGGACAGGGAGCTACGAGCAGTACTTC
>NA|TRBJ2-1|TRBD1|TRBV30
CAWSVVGGTGKFF
TGTGCCTGGAGTGTAGTAGGAGGGACAGGGAAGTTCTTC
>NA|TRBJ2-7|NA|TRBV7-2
CASRSTPGPGGEYF
TGTGCCAGCAGGTCCACGCCCGGGCCCGGCGGGGAGTACTTC
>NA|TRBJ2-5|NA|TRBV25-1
CASSDLGGTETQYF
TGTGCCAGCAGTGACTTAGGGGGTACTGAGACCCAGTACTTC
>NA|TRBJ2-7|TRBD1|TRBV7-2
CASSQTGVGTYEQYF
TGTGCCAGCAGCCAAACAGGGGTAGGGACCTACGAGCAGTACTTC
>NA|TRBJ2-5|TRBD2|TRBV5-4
CASSFDSGRTQETQYF
TGTGCCAGCAGCTTCGATAGCGGGAGGACCCAAGAGACCCAGTACTTC
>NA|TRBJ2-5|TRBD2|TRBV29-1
CSPDFASSGSRRGETQYF
TGCAGCCCTGATTTCGCGTCTAGCGGGAGTCGAAGGGGGGAGACCCAGTACTTC
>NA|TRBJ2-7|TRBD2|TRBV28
CASSAPGLASYEQYF
TGTGCCAGCAGTGCACCGGGACTAGCTAGCTACGAGCAGTACTTC
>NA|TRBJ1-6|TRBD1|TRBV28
CASSFKRGRQGRTPLHF
TGTGCCAGCAGTTTTAAGAGAGGGCGACAGGGGAGGACACCCCTCCACTTT
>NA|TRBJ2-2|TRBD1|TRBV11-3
CASSFEGARTGELFF
TGTGCCAGCAGCTTTGAGGGGGCCCGCACCGGGGAGCTGTTTTTT
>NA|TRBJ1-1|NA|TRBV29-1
CSAGVTVNTEAFF
TGCAGCGCGGGGGTGACAGTAAACACTGAAGCTTTCTTT
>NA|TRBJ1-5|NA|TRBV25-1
CASSGQRSNQPQHF
TGTGCCAGCAGCGGACAGCGGAGCAATCAGCCCCAGCATTTT
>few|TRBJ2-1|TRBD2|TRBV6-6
CASSLGGFWNEQFF
TGTGCCAGCAGTTTGGGAGGGTTCTGGAATGAGCAGTTCTTC
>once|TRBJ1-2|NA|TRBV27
CASSRGPQGKDGYTF
TGTGCCAGCAGCCGGGGCCCCCAGGGGAAGGATGGCTACACCTTC
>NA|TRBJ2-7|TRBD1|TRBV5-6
CASSPWDSTYEQYF
TGTGCCAGCAGCCCATGGGACAGTACCTACGAGCAGTACTTC
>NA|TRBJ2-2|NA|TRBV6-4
CASSDVLTGELFF
TGTGCCAGCAGTGACGTTCTCACCGGGGAGCTGTTTTTT
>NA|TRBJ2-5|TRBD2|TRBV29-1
CSVLGGRETQYF
TGCAGCGTTTTAGGCGGGAGGGAGACCCAGTACTTC
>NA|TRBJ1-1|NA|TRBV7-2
CASKTGTEAFF
TGTGCCAGCAAAACAGGCACTGAAGCTTTCTTT
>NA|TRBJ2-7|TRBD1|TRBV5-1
CASSPRDRVSEQYF
TGCGCCAGCAGCCCCCGGGACAGGGTTTCCGAGCAGTACTTC
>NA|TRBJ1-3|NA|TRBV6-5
CASSLEVNSGNTIYF
TGTGCCAGCAGTCTGGAGGTGAACTCTGGAAACACCATATATTTT
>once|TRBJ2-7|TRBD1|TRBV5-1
CASREGTGLSEQYF
TGCGCCAGCAGAGAGGGGACAGGGCTTAGCGAGCAGTACTTC
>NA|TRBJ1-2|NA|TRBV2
CASSESFRRRLRFYGYTF
TGTGCCAGCAGTGAAAGTTTTCGTAGGAGGCTGAGATTCTATGGCTACACCTTC
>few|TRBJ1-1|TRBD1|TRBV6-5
CASRLDRVNTEAFF
TGTGCCAGCAGACTCGACAGGGTCAACACTGAAGCTTTCTTT
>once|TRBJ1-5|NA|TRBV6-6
CASNGRGKISNQPQHF
TGTGCCAGCAACGGTCGGGGGAAAATTAGCAATCAGCCCCAGCATTTT